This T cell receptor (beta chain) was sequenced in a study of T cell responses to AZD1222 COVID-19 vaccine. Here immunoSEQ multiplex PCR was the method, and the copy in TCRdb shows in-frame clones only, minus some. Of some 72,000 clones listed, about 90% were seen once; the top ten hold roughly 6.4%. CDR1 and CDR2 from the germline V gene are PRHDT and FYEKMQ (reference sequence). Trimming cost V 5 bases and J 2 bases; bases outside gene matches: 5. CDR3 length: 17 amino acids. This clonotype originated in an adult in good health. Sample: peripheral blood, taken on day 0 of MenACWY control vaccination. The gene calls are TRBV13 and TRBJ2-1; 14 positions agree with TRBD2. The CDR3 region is CASSLGLAGVTYNEQFF. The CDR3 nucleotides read TGTGCCAGCAGCCTGGGACTAGCGGGAGTGACCTACAATGAGCAGTTCTTC.